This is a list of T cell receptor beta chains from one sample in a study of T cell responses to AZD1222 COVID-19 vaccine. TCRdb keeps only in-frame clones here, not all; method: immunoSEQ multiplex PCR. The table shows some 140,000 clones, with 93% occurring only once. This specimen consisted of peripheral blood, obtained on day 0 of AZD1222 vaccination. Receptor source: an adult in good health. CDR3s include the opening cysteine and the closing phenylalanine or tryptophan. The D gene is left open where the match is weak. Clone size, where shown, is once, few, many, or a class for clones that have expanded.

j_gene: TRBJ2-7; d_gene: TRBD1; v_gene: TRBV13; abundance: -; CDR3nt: TGTGCCAGCAGCTTAGTACCCCGGGACAGCTACGAGCAGTACTTC; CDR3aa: CASSLVPRDSYEQYF
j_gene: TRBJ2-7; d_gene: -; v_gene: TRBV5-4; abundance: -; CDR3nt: TGTGCCAGCAGCTTGAACCGCCCGGGTTTAGCCTACGAGCAGTACTTC; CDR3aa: CASSLNRPGLAYEQYF
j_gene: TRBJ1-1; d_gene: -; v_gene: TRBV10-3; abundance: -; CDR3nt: TGTGCCATCAGCCTATACCGAGCTTTCTTT; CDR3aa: CAISLYRAFF
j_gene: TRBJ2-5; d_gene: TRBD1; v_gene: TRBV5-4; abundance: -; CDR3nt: TGTGCCATTAAGACAGGGGGTTTTCAAGAGACCCAGTACTTC; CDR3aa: CAIKTGGFQETQYF
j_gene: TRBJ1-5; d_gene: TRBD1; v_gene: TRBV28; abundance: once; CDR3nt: TGTGCCAGCAGTTTAGGCCCAGGGGGCCATCAGCCCCAGCATTTT; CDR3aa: CASSLGPGGHQPQHF
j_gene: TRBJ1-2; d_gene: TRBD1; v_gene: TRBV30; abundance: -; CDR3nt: TGTGCCTGGAGTAGGCAGGGGGATGGTGGCTACACCTTC; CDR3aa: CAWSRQGDGGYTF
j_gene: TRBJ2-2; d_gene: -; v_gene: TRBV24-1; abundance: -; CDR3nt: TGTGCCACCAGTGATTCAGGTCGGGACCCCCGACCGAACACCGGGGAGCTGTTTTTT; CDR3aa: CATSDSGRDPRPNTGELFF
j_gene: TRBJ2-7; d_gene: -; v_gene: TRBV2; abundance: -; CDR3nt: TGTGCCAGCAGTGAAGCGTCGGGGCAGCTCCAGCAGTACTTC; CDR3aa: CASSEASGQLQQYF
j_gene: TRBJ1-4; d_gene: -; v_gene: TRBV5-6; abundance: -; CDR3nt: TGTGCCAGCAGCTTGGCCGTAGGAGAACTGTTTTTT; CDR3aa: CASSLAVGELFF
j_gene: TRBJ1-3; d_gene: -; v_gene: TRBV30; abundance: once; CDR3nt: TGTGCCTGGAGTGTAGGGGCAGCCTCTGGAAACACCATATATTTT; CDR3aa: CAWSVGAASGNTIYF
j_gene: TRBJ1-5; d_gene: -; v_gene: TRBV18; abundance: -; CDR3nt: TGTGCCAGCTCACCATCTTGGGAGGACAATCAGCCCCAGCATTTT; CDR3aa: CASSPSWEDNQPQHF
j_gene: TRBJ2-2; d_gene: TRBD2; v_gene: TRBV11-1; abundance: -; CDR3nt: TGTGCCAGCAGCTTAGCGACTAGCGGGAGTAACACCGGGGAGCTGTTTTTT; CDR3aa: CASSLATSGSNTGELFF
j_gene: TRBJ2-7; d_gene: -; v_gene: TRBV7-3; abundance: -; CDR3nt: TGTGCCAGCAGCACCGGGGCCAGGGACGAGCAGTACTTC; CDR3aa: CASSTGARDEQYF
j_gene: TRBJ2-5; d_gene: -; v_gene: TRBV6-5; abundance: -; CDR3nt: TGTGCCAGCAGTTCAGTCCACCAAGAGACCCAGTACTTC; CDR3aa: CASSSVHQETQYF
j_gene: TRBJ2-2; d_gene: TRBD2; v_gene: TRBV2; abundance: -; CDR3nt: TGTGCCAGCAGGACCGGGACTAGCGCGACCGGGGAGCTGTTTTTT; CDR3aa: CASRTGTSATGELFF
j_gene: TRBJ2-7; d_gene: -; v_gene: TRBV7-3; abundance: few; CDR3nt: TGTGCCAGCAGCTTGCTTGGGACACCCAGCTACGAGCAGTACTTC; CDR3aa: CASSLLGTPSYEQYF
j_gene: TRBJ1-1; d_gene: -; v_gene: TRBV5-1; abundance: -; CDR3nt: TGCGCCAGCAGCTTGGGGCATTCGAACACTGAAGCTTTCTTT; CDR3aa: CASSLGHSNTEAFF
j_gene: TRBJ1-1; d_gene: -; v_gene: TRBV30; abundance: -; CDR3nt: TGTGCCTGGCGCAGGGGTTGGGCTTCTAGGGGCACTGAAGCTTTCTTT; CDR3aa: CAWRRGWASRGTEAFF
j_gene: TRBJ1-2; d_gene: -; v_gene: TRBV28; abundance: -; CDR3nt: TGTGCCAGCAGTTTATATCCCTCCTTGAGGGGCTACACCTTC; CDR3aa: CASSLYPSLRGYTF
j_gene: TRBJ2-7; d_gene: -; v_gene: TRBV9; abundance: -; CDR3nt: TGTGCCAGCGGCCCTGGGGACTACGAGCAGTACTTC; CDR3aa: CASGPGDYEQYF
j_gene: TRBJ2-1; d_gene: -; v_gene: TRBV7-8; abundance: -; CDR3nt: TGTGCCAGCAGCTTGACACGGGAATACAATGAGCAGTTCTTC; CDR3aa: CASSLTREYNEQFF
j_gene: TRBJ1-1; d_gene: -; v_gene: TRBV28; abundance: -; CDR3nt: TGTGCCAGCAGTTTGGGAGGGGCCTTCGAGACTTTCTTT; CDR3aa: CASSLGGAFETFF
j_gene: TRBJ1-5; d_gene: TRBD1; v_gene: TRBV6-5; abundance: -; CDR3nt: TGTGCCAGCGCGGACAGGTTTAATCAGCCCCAGCATTTT; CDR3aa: CASADRFNQPQHF
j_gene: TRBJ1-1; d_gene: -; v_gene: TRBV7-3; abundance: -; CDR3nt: TGTGCCAGCAGCTTCGGCCTTAACACTGAAGCTTTCTTT; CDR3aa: CASSFGLNTEAFF
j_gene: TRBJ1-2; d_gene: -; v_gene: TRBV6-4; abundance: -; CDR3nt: TGTGCCAGCAGTGACAGCTGGGGGACCGGTGGCTACACCTTC; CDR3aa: CASSDSWGTGGYTF
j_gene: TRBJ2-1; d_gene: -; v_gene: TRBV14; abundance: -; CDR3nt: TGTGCCAGCAGCCAAGAAGTGAGGGGCGACGAGCAGTTCTTC; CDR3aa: CASSQEVRGDEQFF
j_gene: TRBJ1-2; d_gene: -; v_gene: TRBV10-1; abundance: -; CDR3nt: TGCGCCAGCAGTCAGGGACCTAACTATGGCTACACCTTC; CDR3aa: CASSQGPNYGYTF
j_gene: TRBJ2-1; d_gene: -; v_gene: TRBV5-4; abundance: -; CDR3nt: TGTGCCAGCAGCTTGGGGTTGGATGAGCAGTTCTTC; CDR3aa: CASSLGLDEQFF
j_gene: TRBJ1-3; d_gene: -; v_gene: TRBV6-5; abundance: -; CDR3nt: TGTGCCAGCAGATCAGGGGCCCTCTCTGGAAACACCATATATTTT; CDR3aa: CASRSGALSGNTIYF